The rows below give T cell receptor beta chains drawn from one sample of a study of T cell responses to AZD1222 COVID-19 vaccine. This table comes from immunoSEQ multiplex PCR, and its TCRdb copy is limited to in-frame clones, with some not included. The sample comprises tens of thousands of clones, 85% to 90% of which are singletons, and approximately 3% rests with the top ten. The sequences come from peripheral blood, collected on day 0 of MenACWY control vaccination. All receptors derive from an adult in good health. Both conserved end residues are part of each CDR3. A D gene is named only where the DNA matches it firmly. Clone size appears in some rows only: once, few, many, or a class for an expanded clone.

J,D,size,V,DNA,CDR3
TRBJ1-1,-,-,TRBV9,TGTGCCAGCAGCCCTCACAGGGTACCTACTGAAGCTTTCTTT,CASSPHRVPTEAFF
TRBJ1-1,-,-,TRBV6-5,TGTGCCAGCAGTTACTCGGGACGGACTGAAGCTTTCTTT,CASSYSGRTEAFF
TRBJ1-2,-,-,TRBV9,TGTGCCAGCAGCGTTCAGGGCCTCTATGGCTACACCTTC,CASSVQGLYGYTF
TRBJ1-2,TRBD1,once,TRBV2,TGTGCCAGCAGGCTGACAGGGGTCGGCTACACCTTC,CASRLTGVGYTF
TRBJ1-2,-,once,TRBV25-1,TGTGCCAGCAGTGAAGCCCCCTTGAACTATGGCTACACCTTC,CASSEAPLNYGYTF
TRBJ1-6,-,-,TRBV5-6,TGTGCCAGCAGCTTGGAAACATTAGATTCACCCCTCCACTTT,CASSLETLDSPLHF
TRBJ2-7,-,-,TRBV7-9,TGTGCCAGCAGCGCCCAGCAGGGCGACGAGCAGTACTTC,CASSAQQGDEQYF
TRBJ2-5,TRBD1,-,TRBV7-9,TGTGCCAGCAGCTTTCCTGAACCGGGACAGGGCAGGGAGACCCAGTACTTC,CASSFPEPGQGRETQYF
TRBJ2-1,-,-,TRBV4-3,TGCGCCAGCAGCCAAGATATACGCCAGCTCAATGAGCAGTTCTTC,CASSQDIRQLNEQFF
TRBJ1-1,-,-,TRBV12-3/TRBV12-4,TGTGCCAGCAGTCCGACAGTAGGAGCTTTCTTT,CASSPTVGAFF
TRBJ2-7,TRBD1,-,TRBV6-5,TGTGCCAGCAGATCGGACAGGGGACGGTCCTACGAGCAGTACTTC,CASRSDRGRSYEQYF
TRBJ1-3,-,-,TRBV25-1,TGTGCCAGCAGTGGACTCGGACCGGGACACTCTGGAAACACCATATATTTT,CASSGLGPGHSGNTIYF
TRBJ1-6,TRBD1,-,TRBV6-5,TGTGCCAGCAGGCGGGACAGCTTGAATTCACCCCTCCACTTT,CASRRDSLNSPLHF
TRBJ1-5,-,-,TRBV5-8,TGTGCCAGCAGCTTCCAACGCAGGGGTGGCAATCAGCCCCAGCATTTT,CASSFQRRGGNQPQHF
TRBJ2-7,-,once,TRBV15,TGTGCCACCAGCAGAGTGCAGGGGTACGAGCAGTACTTC,CATSRVQGYEQYF
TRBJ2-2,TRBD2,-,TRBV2,TGTGCCAGCAGCGCGGGGGGCGCGAACACCGGGGAGCTGTTTTTT,CASSAGGANTGELFF
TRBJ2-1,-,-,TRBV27,TGTGCCAGCAGTTTCTCGAGCTCCTACAATGAGCAGTTCTTC,CASSFSSSYNEQFF
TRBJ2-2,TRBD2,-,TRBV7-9,TGTGCCAGCAGCTTAGGCGGGGGTAACACCGGGGAGCTGTTTTTT,CASSLGGGNTGELFF
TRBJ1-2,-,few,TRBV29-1,TGCAGCGTCGACCCCAGGAAAGGGAATGGCTACACCTTC,CSVDPRKGNGYTF
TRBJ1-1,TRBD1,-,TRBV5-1,TGCGCCAGCAGCGATGGGACAGGGGGTTACACTGAAGCTTTCTTT,CASSDGTGGYTEAFF
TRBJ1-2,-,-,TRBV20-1,TGCAGTGCTAGCGTCGACTATGGCTACACCTTC,CSASVDYGYTF
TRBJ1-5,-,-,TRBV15,TGTGCCACCAGCAGAGAGGCTTATAGCAATCAGCCCCAGCATTTT,CATSREAYSNQPQHF
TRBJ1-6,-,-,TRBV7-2,TGTGCCAGCAGCCCGGGGGCAGTAACCTATAATTCACCCCTCCACTTT,CASSPGAVTYNSPLHF
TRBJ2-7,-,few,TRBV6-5,TGTGCCAGCAGTCCGGACAGCAGATACGAGCAGTACTTC,CASSPDSRYEQYF
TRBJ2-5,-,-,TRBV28,TGTGCCAGCAGTTTAGGAACGGTCCAAGAGACCCAGTACTTC,CASSLGTVQETQYF
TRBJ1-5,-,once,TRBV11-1,TGTGCCAGCAGCTCCGACGGTCAGCCCCAGCATTTT,CASSSDGQPQHF
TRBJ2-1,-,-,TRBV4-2,TGTGCCAGCAGCCAAGATTCAGCCTCCTACAATGAGCAGTTCTTC,CASSQDSASYNEQFF
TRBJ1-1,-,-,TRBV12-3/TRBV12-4,TGTGCCAGCAGTTTTGGGCAGAACACTGAAGCTTTCTTT,CASSFGQNTEAFF
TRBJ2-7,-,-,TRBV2,TGTGCCAGCAGTAAGGCAGGGGATACCTACGAGCAGTACTTC,CASSKAGDTYEQYF
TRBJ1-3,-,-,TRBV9,TGTGCCAGCAGCCCTAGTGGGACGGCCCGCTCTGGAAACACCATATATTTT,CASSPSGTARSGNTIYF
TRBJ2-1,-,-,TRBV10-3,TGTGCCATCAGTGCATCCTCCTACAATGAGCAGTTCTTC,CAISASSYNEQFF
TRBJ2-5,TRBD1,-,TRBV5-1,TGCGCCAGCAGCTTGGGGGGACAGGGCATAGGGACCCAGTACTTC,CASSLGGQGIGTQYF
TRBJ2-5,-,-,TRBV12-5,TGTGCTAGTGGTTTGGTAGCCATTGGCAGCCTCCAAGAGACCCAGTACTTC,CASGLVAIGSLQETQYF
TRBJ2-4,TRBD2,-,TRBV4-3,TGCGCCAGCAGCCAAGCCGGGACTAGCGGGGGGGCGGCCAAAAACATTCAGTACTTC,CASSQAGTSGGAAKNIQYF
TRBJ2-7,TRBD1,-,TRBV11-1,TGTGCCAGCAGCAAAGACAGGGCCGAGCAGTACTTC,CASSKDRAEQYF
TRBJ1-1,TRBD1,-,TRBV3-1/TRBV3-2,TGTGCCAGCAGCCAAGTGGCAGGGGGAGGAGCTTTCTTT,CASSQVAGGGAFF
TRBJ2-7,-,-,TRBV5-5,TGTGCCAGCAGCTTGGAGATGAACGAGCAGTACTTC,CASSLEMNEQYF
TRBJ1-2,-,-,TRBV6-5,TGTGCCAGCAGTTACTCGGGACAAGGCTATGGCTACACCTTC,CASSYSGQGYGYTF
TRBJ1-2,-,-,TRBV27,TGTGCCAGCAGTCTAGACAGAAACTATGGCTACACCTTC,CASSLDRNYGYTF
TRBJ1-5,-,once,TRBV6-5,TGTGCCAGCATCCCAGGGTCGGGTAGCAATCAGCCCCAGCATTTT,CASIPGSGSNQPQHF
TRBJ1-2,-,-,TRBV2,TGTGCCAGCACTGTCGACACGAACTATGGCTACACCTTC,CASTVDTNYGYTF
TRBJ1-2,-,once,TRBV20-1,TGCAGTGCTAGTCGGTCCTCGGAAGGCTACACCTTC,CSASRSSEGYTF
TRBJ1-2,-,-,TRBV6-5,TGTGCCAGCAGGTTAGAGGAATATGGCTACACCTTC,CASRLEEYGYTF
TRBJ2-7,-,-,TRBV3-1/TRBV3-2,TGTGCCAGCAGCCAAGGTCTCGGGACTCCCGGCGGCGAGCAGTACTTC,CASSQGLGTPGGEQYF
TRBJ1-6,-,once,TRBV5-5,TGTGCCAGCAGCTTTGGTCATAATTCACCCCTCCACTTT,CASSFGHNSPLHF
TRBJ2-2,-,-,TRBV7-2,TGTGCCAGCAGCCAAATCCACAGGGACACCGGGGAGCTGTTTTTT,CASSQIHRDTGELFF
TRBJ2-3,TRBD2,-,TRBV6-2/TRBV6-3,TGTGCCAGCAGTAGCGGGGGCACAGATACGCAGTATTTT,CASSSGGTDTQYF
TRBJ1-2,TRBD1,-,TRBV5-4,TGTGCCAGCAGCCGCTGGACAGGGACTACCTATGGCTACACCTTC,CASSRWTGTTYGYTF
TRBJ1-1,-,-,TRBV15,TGTGCCACCAGCAGAGATAAGGGGTATAACACTGAAGCTTTCTTT,CATSRDKGYNTEAFF
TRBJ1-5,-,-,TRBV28,TGTGCCAGCAGTTTGTTGACAGAAAGCAATCAGCCCCAGCATTTT,CASSLLTESNQPQHF
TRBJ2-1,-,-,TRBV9,TGTGCCAGCAGCGTAGGAGGGGGGAGACGCTCCTACAATGAGCAGTTCTTC,CASSVGGGRRSYNEQFF
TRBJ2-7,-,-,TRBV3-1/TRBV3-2,TGTGCCCAACAAAAACGGGGGGCAGGGGGAATCTACGAGCAGTACTTC,CAQQKRGAGGIYEQYF
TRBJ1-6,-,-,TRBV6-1,TGTGCCAGCAGTGACCGGGGGCTGGAGGGTTCACCCCTCCACTTT,CASSDRGLEGSPLHF
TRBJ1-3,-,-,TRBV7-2,TGTGCCAGCAGCTTATTTTCTCTTTCTGGAAACACCATATATTTT,CASSLFSLSGNTIYF
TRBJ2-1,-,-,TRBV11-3,TGTGCCAGCAGCTTCCGGGACACTAACAATGAGCAGTTCTTC,CASSFRDTNNEQFF